This entry lists 24 T cell receptor beta chains sequenced from one sample in a study of cytomegalovirus exposure and HLA in healthy donors. The PCR had 60 Vbeta and 13 Jbeta primers. Sequencing was performed with immunoSEQ multiplex PCR; in TCRdb, only in-frame clones are kept and a portion is missing. Of approximately 100,000 clones listed, around three quarters are singletons. Material: PBMCs. The source is a human donor in good health.

This CDR3 is CASSEYTGSDTQYF. In DNA, the CDR3 is TGTGCCAGCAGTGAATATACAGGGTCAGATACGCAGTATTTT. V usage is TRBV25-1 and J usage is TRBJ2-3; tentatively, D is TRBD1 (6 bases). The CDR3 covers 14 residues. The V gene lost 0 bases and the J gene lost 4 bases, with 8 bases spanning the gap. The germline V gene encodes CDR1 MGHDK and CDR2 SYGVNS.

A word on this clone: This specimen includes other DNA sequences encoding the same CDR3. The chain couples TRBV5-6 to TRBJ2-5; a possible D gene is TRBD2 (6 bases). This CDR3 comprises 13 residues. V gave up 0 bases and J gave up 5 bases, with 8 bases separating them. Looked up from germline, CDR1 is SGHDT and CDR2 is YYEEEE. The DNA for the CDR3 is TGTGCCAGCAGCTTGGTTGGGGGGGAGACCCAGTACTTC. It is translated as CASSLVGGETQYF.

The V call is TRBV5-1, the J call TRBJ1-4; D not certain. The germline gives CDR1 SGHRS, CDR2 YFSETQ. Trimming left V 0 bases short and J 3 bases short, with 9 bases between. This CDR3 has 15 amino acids. The CDR3, as DNA: TGCGCCAGCAGCTTGGCTGGTTCAGCTAATGAAAAACTGTTTTTT. Protein sequence: CASSLAGSANEKLFF.

J is TRBJ1-4 and V is TRBV10-3, with TRBD1 matching over 7 bases. This CDR3 spans 14 amino acids. Germline V gives CDR1 ENHRY, CDR2 SYGVKD. V trimming: 5 bases; J trimming: 5 bases; junction bases outside the gene matches: 5. CDR3 region: CAISQGQINEKLFF. CDR3 in DNA: TGTGCCATCAGTCAGGGACAGATAAATGAAAAACTGTTTTTT.

V usage is TRBV18 and J usage is TRBJ1-1; 7 positions agree with TRBD1. This CDR3 comprises 13 residues. Losses at the gene ends were 2 bases for V and 4 bases for J; bases not matched to a gene: 1. The V gene's germline CDR1 is KGHSH and CDR2 LQKENI. The CDR3 nucleotides are TGTGCCAGCTCACCAGGGGACAGCACTGAAGCTTTCTTT. Translation: CASSPGDSTEAFF.

V usage is TRBV19 and J usage is TRBJ1-5, with D possibly TRBD1 on 6 matching bases. Deletions cut 7 bases from V and 1 base from J, with 11 bases between. This CDR3 contains 14 residues. CDR1 and CDR2 from the germline V gene are LNHDA and SQIVND (reference sequence). CDR3 sequence reads: CASISGASNQPQHF. CDR3 DNA sequence: TGTGCCAGTATCTCAGGGGCGAGCAATCAGCCCCAGCATTTT. Looking up the rest from reference TRBV19 and TRBJ1-5 gives the full variable domain: DGGITQSPKYLFRKEGQNVTLSCEQNLNHDAMYWYRQDPGQGLRLIYYSQIVNDFQKGDIAEGYSVSREKKESFPLTVTSAQKNPTAFYLCASISGASNQPQHFGDGTRLSIL.

The chain recombines TRBV10-3 with TRBJ2-5; weak D call: TRBD2 (7 bases). V lost 10 bases to trimming and J lost 5 bases, with 26 bases between them. CDR1 and CDR2 from the germline V gene are ENHRY and SYGVKD. This CDR3 spans 16 amino acids. The CDR3 here is CATTQGRESHRETQYF. The DNA of the CDR3 is TGTGCCACCACCCAGGGGCGGGAGTCCCACCGGGAGACCCAGTACTTC.

The chain recombines TRBV10-3 with TRBJ1-1; possible D gene TRBD1, 6 bases. CDR3 length: 16 amino acids. Germline-derived CDR1 and CDR2 are ENHRY and SYGVKD. Trimming removed 0 bases at V and 1 base at J, with 12 bases between. The CDR3 spells CAISESLGRGNTEAFF. CDR3 in DNA: TGTGCCATCAGTGAGTCACTGGGCAGGGGGAACACTGAAGCTTTCTTT.

This clone appeared a few times. CDR3 bases: TGTGCCAGCAGTTACGCGAGGGGGACCTACGAGCAGTACTTC. The encoded protein is CASSYARGTYEQYF. This rearrangement joins TRBV6-5 to TRBJ2-7; D possibly corresponds to TRBD1 (6 bases). Germline V gene sequence: CDR1 MNHEY, CDR2 SVGAGI. V lost 2 bases and J lost 2, with 10 bases in between. This CDR3 spans 14 amino acids.

The chain employs TRBV10-1 and TRBJ2-7; D possibly corresponds to TRBD1 (6 bases). V gave up 4 bases and J gave up 2 bases, with 12 bases separating them. Germline CDR1 reads WNHNN; CDR2 reads SYGVQD (reference sequence). This CDR3 spans 14 amino acids. The CDR3 bases are TGCGCCAGCAGTGCCGGGACACAAACCTACGAGCAGTACTTC. Its translation is CASSAGTQTYEQYF.

The V call is TRBV6-6, the J call TRBJ1-1; 10 nucleotides align to TRBD1. Unmatched junction bases numbered 3, after V lost 0 bases and J lost 5 bases. This CDR3 region has 15 residues. CDR1 and CDR2 from the germline V gene are MNHNY and SVGAGI (reference sequence). The CDR3: CASSYSMGQGTEAFF. CDR3 sequence (DNA): TGTGCCAGCAGTTACTCGATGGGACAGGGGACTGAAGCTTTCTTT.

This sequence joins TRBV12-5 and TRBJ2-1, with 10 bases aligning to TRBD1. CDR3 length: 17 residues. V trimming: 5 bases; J trimming: 8 bases; junction bases outside the gene matches: 15. CDR1 is LGHNT, CDR2 FRNRAP, per germline. CDR3 bases: TGTGCTAGTGGTCGACCTTCCCCCGGGACAGGGGCCCATGAGCAGTTCTTC. It translates to CASGRPSPGTGAHEQFF.

This clone was counted only a few times. J is TRBJ1-5 and V is TRBV19; possible D gene TRBD1, 5 bases. This CDR3 region has 15 residues. Germline CDR1 LNHDA, CDR2 SQIVND (reference sequence). Trimming took off 2 bases at V and 6 bases at J, with 14 bases between the two ends. CDR3 protein: CASSISRGLGQPQHF. The CDR3 DNA reads as TGTGCCAGTAGTATATCCCGGGGGTTGGGTCAGCCCCAGCATTTT.

The gene calls are TRBV13 and TRBJ2-7; the D is unclear. Germline-derived CDR1 and CDR2 are PRHDT and FYEKMQ (reference sequence). The V and J ends lost 2 bases and 2 bases respectively, with 4 bases between them. This CDR3 is 12 amino acids long. The CDR3 DNA is TGTGCCAGCAGCTTACAAACCTACGAGCAGTACTTC. Translation: CASSLQTYEQYF.

The chain combines TRBV19 with TRBJ2-5; 9 bases are shared with TRBD2. CDR1 LNHDA and CDR2 SQIVND come from the germline V gene (reference sequence). The CDR3 covers 16 residues. V lost 7 bases to trimming and J lost 3 bases; unmatched junction nucleotides: 12. The CDR3 protein is CASTASSGGPKETQYF. As DNA, the CDR3 is TGTGCCAGTACTGCGTCCAGCGGGGGGCCCAAAGAGACCCAGTACTTC.

The CDR3 loop reads CASAGTGGQTYEQYF. The CDR3 nucleotides read TGTGCCTCTGCCGGGACAGGGGGCCAAACCTACGAGCAGTACTTC. This chain connects TRBV30 to TRBJ2-5, with 12 bases identical to TRBD1. TRBJ2-7 explains the end of the DNA better; the J call may be wrong. Germline lookup yields CDR1 GTSNPN and CDR2 SVGIG (reference sequence). The CDR3 extends over 15 amino acids.

The genes are TRBV27 and TRBJ2-1, with TRBD2 matching over 12 bases. There are 19 residues in the CDR3. CDR1 is MNHEY, CDR2 SMNVEV, per germline (reference sequence). Trimming cost V 5 bases and J 2 bases; bases outside gene matches: 13. The CDR3 coding sequence is TGTGCCAGCAGTATTTATGTCGGCGGGACTAGCGGGCCCTACAATGAGCAGTTCTTC. Translated: CASSIYVGGTSGPYNEQFF.

This rearrangement joins TRBV2 to TRBJ2-7; TRBD1 matches 7 bases. Germline assignment: CDR1 SNHLY and CDR2 FYNNEI. The CDR3 is made up of 15 amino acids. The trim removed 8 bases at V and 0 bases at J, leaving 10 bases unmatched. This CDR3 is CASRRQGAVSYEQYF. The DNA of the CDR3 is TGTGCCAGCCGCCGACAGGGTGCGGTCTCCTACGAGCAGTACTTC.

This CDR3 reads CASSSLLGEGQPQHF. Here the CDR3 DNA reads TGTGCCAGCAGCTCACTTCTCGGGGAAGGTCAGCCCCAGCATTTT. The chain links TRBV5-5 to TRBJ1-5; D is undetermined. This CDR3 has 15 amino acids. Germline V lookup: CDR1 SGHKS, CDR2 YYEKEE (reference sequence). Trimming removed 3 bases at V and 6 bases at J, with 16 bases between. Based on the CDR3 plus reference TRBV5-5 and TRBJ1-5, the full variable domain is DAGVTQSPTHLIKTRGQQVTLRCSPISGHKSVSWYQQVLGQGPQFIFQYYEKEERGRGNFPDRFSARQFPNYSSELNVNALLLGDSALYLCASSSLLGEGQPQHFGDGTRLSIL.

This chain uses TRBV5-6 with TRBJ2-7; TRBD2 aligns across 7 bases. Germline V gene sequence: CDR1 SGHDT, CDR2 YYEEEE. The CDR3 spans 14 residues. The J segment lost 5 bases and the V segment lost 2 bases, leaving 7 bases of the junction unmatched. DNA of the CDR3: TGTGCCAGCAGCTTCGGGGGGAGACCGAACGAGCAGTACTTC. Amino acids: CASSFGGRPNEQYF.

This clone has only a few counts. CDR3 DNA: TGTGCCAGTAGTACGACAGGAGATAACACTGAAGCTTTCTTT. Translated: CASSTTGDNTEAFF. The rearrangement joins TRBV19 to TRBJ1-1; D perhaps matches TRBD1 (6 bases). V was pared by 4 bases and J by 2 bases, with 11 bases between. Germline-derived CDR1 and CDR2 are LNHDA and SQIVND (reference sequence). This CDR3 has 14 residues.

The rearrangement joins TRBV4-2 to TRBJ2-2, with 13 bases that match TRBD2. CDR3 size: 20 residues. CDR1 and CDR2 (germline): LGHNA, YNFKEQ. J lost 0 bases, V lost 0 bases, and 7 bases had no gene match. The CDR3 region has the DNA TGTGCCAGCAGCCAAGATGGGGCTACTAGCGGGGGGGCGAACACCGGGGAGCTGTTTTTT. Protein: CASSQDGATSGGANTGELFF.

Turning to this clone: The sample contains more than one DNA sequence encoding this CDR3. The chain combines TRBV6-5 with TRBJ1-6; the D gene is possibly TRBD1 (6 bases). The CDR3 covers 14 residues. V lost 1 base, J lost 9 bases, and 10 bases lay in between. The germline V gene has CDR1 MNHEY and CDR2 SVGAGI. The CDR3: CASSYWDKSSPLHF. CDR3 nucleotide sequence: TGTGCCAGCAGTTACTGGGACAAGAGTTCACCCCTCCACTTT.

The V and J genes are TRBV6-6 and TRBJ2-6; maybe TRBD1 (5 bases). The CDR3 length is 15 residues. From germline, CDR1 is MNHNY and CDR2 SVGAGI (reference sequence). V lost 4 bases and J lost 1, with 8 bases in between. The CDR3 DNA reads as TGTGCCAGCAGTTTACAGGCTTCTGGGGCCAACGTCCTGACTTTC. Translating it yields CASSLQASGANVLTF.